Below, one TCR beta chain is given with its context. The germline V gene encodes CDR1 SGHTA and CDR2 FQGNSA. The germline V and J ends were trimmed by 5 bases and 4 bases, with 20 bases remaining between them. CDR3 length equals 16 residues. It was with 60 Vbeta and 13 Jbeta primers that the PCR ran. Repertoires were generated with immunoSEQ multiplex PCR, while TCRdb's copy carries only in-frame clones and drops some. Of under 200,000 clones listed, 10% to 15% are singletons. This sample is part of a study of cytomegalovirus exposure and HLA in healthy donors. Sequencing was carried out using PBMCs. The sequence derives from a man between 50 and 59 years old in good health and CMV-seropositive. This chain connects TRBV7-2 to TRBJ1-2, with D possibly being TRBD1 (6 bases). The CDR3 protein is CASSTPSGGPGYGYTF. Written as DNA, the CDR3 is TGTGCCAGCAGCACACCTAGCGGGGGGCCGGGCTATGGCTACACCTTC.